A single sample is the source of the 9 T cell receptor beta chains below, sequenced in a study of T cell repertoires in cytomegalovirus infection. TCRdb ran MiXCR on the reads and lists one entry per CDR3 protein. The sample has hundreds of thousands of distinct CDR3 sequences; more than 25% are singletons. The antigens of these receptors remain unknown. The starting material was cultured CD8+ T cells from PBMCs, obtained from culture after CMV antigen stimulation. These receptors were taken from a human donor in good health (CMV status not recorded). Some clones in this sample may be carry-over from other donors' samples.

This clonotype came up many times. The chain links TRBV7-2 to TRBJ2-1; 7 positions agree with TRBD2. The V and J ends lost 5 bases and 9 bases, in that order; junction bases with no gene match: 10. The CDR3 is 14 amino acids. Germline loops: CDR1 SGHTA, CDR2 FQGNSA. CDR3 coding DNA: TGTGCCAGCAGCGAGGACGGGCCGGGGGGTGAGCAGTTCTTC. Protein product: CASSEDGPGGEQFF.

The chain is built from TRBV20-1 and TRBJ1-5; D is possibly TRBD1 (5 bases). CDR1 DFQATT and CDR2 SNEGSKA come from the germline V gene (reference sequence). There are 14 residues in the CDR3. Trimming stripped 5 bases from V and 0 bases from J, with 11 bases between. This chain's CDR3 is CSASDRLSNQPQHF. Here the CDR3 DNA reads TGCAGTGCTTCAGACAGACTTAGCAATCAGCCCCAGCATTTT.

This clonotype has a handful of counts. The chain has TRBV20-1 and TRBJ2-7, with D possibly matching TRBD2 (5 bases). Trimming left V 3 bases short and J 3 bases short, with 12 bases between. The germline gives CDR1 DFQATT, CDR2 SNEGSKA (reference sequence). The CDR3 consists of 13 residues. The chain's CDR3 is CSARTNGGYEQYV. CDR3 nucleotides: TGCAGTGCTAGGACTAACGGCGGCTACGAGCAGTACGTC.

The CDR3 DNA reads TGCGCCAGCAGTGAGGGGACAGGGGGCCCGGATGGCTACACCTTC. Amino acids: CASSEGTGGPDGYTF. The chain uses TRBV10-2 and TRBJ1-2, with 12 bases that match TRBD1. Germline lookup yields CDR1 WSHSY and CDR2 SAAADI. The CDR3 has 15 residues. The ends lost 2 bases at V and 6 bases at J; junction bases unmatched: 4.

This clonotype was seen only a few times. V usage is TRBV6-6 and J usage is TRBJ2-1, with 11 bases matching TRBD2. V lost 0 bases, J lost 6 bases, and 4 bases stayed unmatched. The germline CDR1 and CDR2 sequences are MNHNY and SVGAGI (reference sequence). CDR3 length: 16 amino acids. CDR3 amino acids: CASSYSLAGGINEQFF. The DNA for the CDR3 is TGTGCCAGCAGTTACTCCCTAGCGGGGGGCATCAATGAGCAGTTCTTC.

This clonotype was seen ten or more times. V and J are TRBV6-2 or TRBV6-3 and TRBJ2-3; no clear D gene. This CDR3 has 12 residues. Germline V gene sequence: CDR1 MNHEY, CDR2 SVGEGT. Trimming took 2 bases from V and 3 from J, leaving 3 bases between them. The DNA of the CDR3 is TGTGCCAGCAGTTACGGGACAGATACGCAGTATTTT. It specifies CASSYGTDTQYF.

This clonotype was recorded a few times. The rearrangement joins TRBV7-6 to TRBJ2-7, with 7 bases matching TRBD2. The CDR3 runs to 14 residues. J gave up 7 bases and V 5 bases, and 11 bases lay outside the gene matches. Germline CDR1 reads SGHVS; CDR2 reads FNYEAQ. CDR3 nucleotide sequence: TGTGCCAGCAGCCCGGAGCGGGGAACGTGGGAGCAGTACTTC. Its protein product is CASSPERGTWEQYF.

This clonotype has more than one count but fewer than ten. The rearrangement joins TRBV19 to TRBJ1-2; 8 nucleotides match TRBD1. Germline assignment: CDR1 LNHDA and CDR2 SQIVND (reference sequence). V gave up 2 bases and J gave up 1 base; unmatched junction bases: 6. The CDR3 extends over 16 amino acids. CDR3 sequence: CASSIPGGGYNYGYTF. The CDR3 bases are TGTGCCAGTAGTATACCAGGGGGCGGATATAACTATGGCTACACCTTC. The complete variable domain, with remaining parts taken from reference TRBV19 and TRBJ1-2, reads DGGITQSPKYLFRKEGQNVTLSCEQNLNHDAMYWYRQDPGQGLRLIYYSQIVNDFQKGDIAEGYSVSREKKESFPLTVTSAQKNPTAFYLCASSIPGGGYNYGYTFGSGTRLTVV.

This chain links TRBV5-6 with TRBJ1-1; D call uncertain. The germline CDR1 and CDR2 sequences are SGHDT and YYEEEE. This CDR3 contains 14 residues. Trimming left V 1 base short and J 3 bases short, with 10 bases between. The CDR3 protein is CASSLSREYTEAFF. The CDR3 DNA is TGTGCCAGCAGCTTGTCCCGGGAGTACACTGAAGCTTTCTTT.